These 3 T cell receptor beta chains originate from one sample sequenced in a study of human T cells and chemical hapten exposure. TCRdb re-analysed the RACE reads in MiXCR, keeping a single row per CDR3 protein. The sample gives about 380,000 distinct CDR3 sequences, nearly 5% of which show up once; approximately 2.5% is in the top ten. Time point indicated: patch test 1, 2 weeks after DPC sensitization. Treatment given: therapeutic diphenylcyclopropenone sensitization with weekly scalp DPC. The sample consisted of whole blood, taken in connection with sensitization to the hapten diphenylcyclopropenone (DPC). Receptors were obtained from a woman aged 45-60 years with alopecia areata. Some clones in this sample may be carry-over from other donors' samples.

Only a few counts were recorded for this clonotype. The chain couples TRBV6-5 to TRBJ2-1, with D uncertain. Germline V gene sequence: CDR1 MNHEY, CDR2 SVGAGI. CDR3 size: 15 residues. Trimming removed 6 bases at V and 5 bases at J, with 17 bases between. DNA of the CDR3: TGTGCCAGCAGAGGTCTCGTGCGGCCGGACAATGAGCAGTTCTTC. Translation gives CASRGLVRPDNEQFF.

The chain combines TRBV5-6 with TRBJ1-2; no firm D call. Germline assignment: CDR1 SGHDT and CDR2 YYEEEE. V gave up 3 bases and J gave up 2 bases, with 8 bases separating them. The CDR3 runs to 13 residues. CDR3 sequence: CASSSTLNYGYTF. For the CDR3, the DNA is TGTGCCAGCAGCTCTACATTGAACTATGGCTACACCTTC. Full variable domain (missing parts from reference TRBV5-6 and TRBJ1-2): DAGVTQSPTHLIKTRGQQVTLRCSPKSGHDTVSWYQQALGQGPQFIFQYYEEEERQRGNFPDRFSGHQFPNYSSELNVNALLLGDSALYLCASSSTLNYGYTFGSGTRLTVV.

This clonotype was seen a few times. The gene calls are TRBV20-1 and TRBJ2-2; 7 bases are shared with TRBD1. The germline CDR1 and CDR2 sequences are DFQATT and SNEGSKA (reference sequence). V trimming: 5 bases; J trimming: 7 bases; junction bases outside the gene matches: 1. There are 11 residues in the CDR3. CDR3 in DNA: TGCAGTGCTCACAGGGGCGGGGAGCTGTTTTTT. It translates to CSAHRGGELFF.